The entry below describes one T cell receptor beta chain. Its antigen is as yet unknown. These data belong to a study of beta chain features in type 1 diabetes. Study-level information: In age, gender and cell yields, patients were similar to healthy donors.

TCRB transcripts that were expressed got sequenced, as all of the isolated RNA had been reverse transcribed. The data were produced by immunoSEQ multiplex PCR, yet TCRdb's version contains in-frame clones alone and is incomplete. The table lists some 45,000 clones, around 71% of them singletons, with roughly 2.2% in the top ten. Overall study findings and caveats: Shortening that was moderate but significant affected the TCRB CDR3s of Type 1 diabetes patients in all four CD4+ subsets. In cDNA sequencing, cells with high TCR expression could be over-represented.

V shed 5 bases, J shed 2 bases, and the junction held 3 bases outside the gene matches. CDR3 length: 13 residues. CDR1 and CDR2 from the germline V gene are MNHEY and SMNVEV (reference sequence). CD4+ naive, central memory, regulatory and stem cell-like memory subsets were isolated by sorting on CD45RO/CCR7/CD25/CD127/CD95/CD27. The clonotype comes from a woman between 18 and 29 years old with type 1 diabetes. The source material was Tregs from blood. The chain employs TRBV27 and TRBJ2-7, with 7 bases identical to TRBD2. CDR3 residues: CASSAREAYEQYF. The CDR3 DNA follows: TGTGCCAGCAGTGCCCGGGAGGCCTACGAGCAGTACTTC.